Below, 22 T cell receptor beta chains from the same sample are listed, as sequenced in a study of brain T cells in children with intractable seizures. Assay used: immunoSEQ multiplex PCR; TCRdb lists only in-frame clones, some missing. Of approximately 23,000 clones in the sample, 94% are singletons; the top ten hold about 6.8%. Source: peripheral blood, taken at surgery. The origin of the receptors is a boy between 10 and 17 years old with focal cortical dysplasia and intractable seizures.

With respect to this clone: It is likely a read error, because the conserved phenylalanine at the end of the CDR3 is missing. No DNA is shown, since the ends of the CDR3 on it are uncertain; the CDR3 is the one TCRdb lists. The rearrangement uses TRBV6-8 and TRBJ1-2. Germline lookup yields CDR1 MNHGY and CDR2 SAAAGT. The CDR3 length equals 14 residues, ends included. CDR3 loop: CASSQSERSRKTYG.

The chain combines TRBV4-2 with TRBJ2-4; 15 positions agree with TRBD2. This CDR3 has 20 amino acids. Trimming removed 3 bases from V and 3 bases from J; junction bases left unmatched: 12. Germline V lookup: CDR1 LGHNA, CDR2 YNFKEQ. In DNA form, the CDR3 reads TGTGCCAGCAGCCACCTCGTTCCCGGACTAGCGGGAGGGGTCAAAAACATTCAGTACTTC. Translated: CASSHLVPGLAGGVKNIQYF.

Only a few counts were recorded for this clone. Here the CDR3 reads CASFPPGAGNTIYF. The CDR3 DNA is TGTGCCAGTTTTCCACCGGGGGCTGGAAACACCATATATTTT. This chain uses TRBV19 with TRBJ1-3, with D maybe TRBD1 (5 bases). The CDR3 loop spans 14 amino acids. Trimming removed 8 bases at V and 2 bases at J, with 13 bases between. CDR1 is LNHDA and CDR2 is SQIVND in the germline V gene (reference sequence).

The chain couples TRBV5-4 to TRBJ1-6; D is unclear. Trimming pared 0 bases from V and 5 bases from J, leaving 12 bases between. The CDR3 is 16 residues long. Germline loops: CDR1 SGHNT, CDR2 YYREEE (reference sequence). In DNA, the CDR3 is TGTGCCAGCAGCTTGGCCGGGTGGAGCGATAATTCACCCCTCCACTTT. This gives the protein CASSLAGWSDNSPLHF.

V usage is TRBV5-8 and J usage is TRBJ1-6, with a tentative D call TRBD1 (6 bases). V dropped 10 bases and J dropped 3 bases, with 14 bases sitting between them. Germline loops: CDR1 SGHTS, CDR2 YDEGEE. There are 14 residues in the CDR3. The CDR3 bases are TGTGCCGGCGACAGGCTGATCTATAATTCACCCCTCCACTTT. This translates into CAGDRLIYNSPLHF.

The J gene is TRBJ2-1, the V gene TRBV2, with 8 bases identical to TRBD2. CDR1 is SNHLY, CDR2 FYNNEI, per germline. The CDR3 consists of 16 residues. With 2 bases clipped from V and 6 bases from J, the junction kept 9 bases outside the gene matches. The CDR3, as DNA: TGTGCCAGCAGTGAACCATTTAGCGGGACTAGCAATGAGCAGTTCTTC. Translating it yields CASSEPFSGTSNEQFF. Full variable domain (rest looked up from reference TRBV2 and TRBJ2-1): EPEVTQTPSHQVTQMGQEVILRCVPISNHLYFYWYRQILGQKVEFLVSFYNNEISEKSEIFDDQFSVERPDGSNFTLKIRSTKLEDSAMYFCASSEPFSGTSNEQFFGPGTRLTVL.

V usage is TRBV27 and J usage is TRBJ2-3, with 7 bases aligning to TRBD1. This CDR3 contains 13 residues. Germline CDR1 MNHEY, CDR2 SMNVEV (reference sequence). J was trimmed by 8 bases and V by 3 bases; bases with no gene match: 5. In nucleotides, the CDR3 is TGTGCCAGCAGTTTCGACAGGGTTGGTACGCAGTATTTT. Translated, it gives CASSFDRVGTQYF.

The chain has TRBV3-1 (or the pseudogene TRBV3-2) and TRBJ1-2; maybe TRBD1 (6 bases). This CDR3 comprises 17 residues. Germline V gives CDR1 LGHDT, CDR2 YNNKEL (reference sequence). The V and J ends lost 0 bases and 8 bases respectively, with 22 bases between them. CDR3: CASSQDLIWGALEGYTF. The CDR3 DNA sequence: TGTGCCAGCAGCCAAGATCTAATATGGGGGGCGCTAGAAGGCTACACCTTC.

This clone came up a few times. The rearrangement links TRBV27 to TRBJ1-5; D unresolved. Looked up from germline, CDR1 is MNHEY and CDR2 is SMNVEV (reference sequence). Trimming stripped 2 bases from V and 1 base from J, with 6 bases between. The CDR3 consists of 14 residues. The CDR3 nucleotides are TGTGCCAGCAGTTTACAATGGAGCAATCAGCCCCAGCATTTT. Amino acid sequence: CASSLQWSNQPQHF.

The rearrangement joins TRBV5-4 to TRBJ2-2; TRBD1 matches 10 bases. V gave up 5 bases and J gave up 7 bases; unmatched junction bases: 8. This CDR3 contains 15 residues. CDR1 is SGHNT and CDR2 is YYREEE in the germline V gene (reference sequence). As DNA, the CDR3 is TGTGCCAGCAGTGCCGGGACAGGGGATATCGGGGAGCTGTTTTTT. Translation: CASSAGTGDIGELFF.

The rearrangement joins TRBV11-1 to TRBJ2-5; no reliable D call. Germline CDR1 and CDR2: SGHAT and FQDESV (reference sequence). V gave up 5 bases and J gave up 9 bases, with 16 bases separating them. This CDR3 has 13 amino acids. The CDR3 DNA reads TGTGCCAGCAGCCCAAGCGAGGTTGGCGCCCAGTACTTC. It is translated as CASSPSEVGAQYF.

The rearrangement joins TRBV9 to TRBJ2-5; D uncertain. V lost 2 bases, J lost 0 bases, and 5 bases lay in between. CDR3 size: 13 residues. Per the germline V gene, CDR1 is SGDLS and CDR2 is YYNGEE. CDR3 residues: CASSVYHQETQYF. The CDR3 nucleotides are TGTGCCAGCAGCGTGTACCACCAAGAGACCCAGTACTTC.

The rearrangement links TRBV4-1 to TRBJ2-3; perhaps TRBD1 as D (6 bases). Germline V gives CDR1 MGHRA, CDR2 YSYEKL. This CDR3 has 15 residues. The V end was cut by 2 bases, the J end by 4 bases, with 13 bases between. The CDR3 DNA sequence: TGCGCCAGCAGCCAATCCCGGACAGCGTCAGATACGCAGTATTTT. Translating gives CASSQSRTASDTQYF.

The rearrangement joins TRBV11-2 to TRBJ1-2, with 7 bases aligning to TRBD1. CDR1 SGHAT and CDR2 FQNNGV come from the germline V gene. The CDR3 runs to 15 residues. With V trimmed by 4 bases and J by 2 bases, 7 bases remained unmatched. CDR3 sequence: CASSWGETGNYGYTF. DNA of the CDR3: TGTGCCAGCAGCTGGGGGGAGACAGGGAACTATGGCTACACCTTC.

This chain uses TRBV19 with TRBJ1-6, with D possibly matching TRBD1 (5 bases). V lost 2 bases and J 7 bases, leaving 9 bases between the germline ends. The germline V gene has CDR1 LNHDA and CDR2 SQIVND (reference sequence). The CDR3 is 14 residues long. This CDR3 reads CASSIRRGNSPLHF. CDR3 bases: TGTGCCAGTAGTATACGACGGGGGAATTCACCCCTCCACTTT. The complete variable domain, with remaining parts taken from reference TRBV19 and TRBJ1-6, reads DGGITQSPKYLFRKEGQNVTLSCEQNLNHDAMYWYRQDPGQGLRLIYYSQIVNDFQKGDIAEGYSVSREKKESFPLTVTSAQKNPTAFYLCASSIRRGNSPLHFGNGTRLTVT.

The gene calls are TRBV6-5 and TRBJ2-7, with no clear D. Trimming removed 4 bases at V and 3 bases at J, with 7 bases between. CDR3 size: 12 residues. In germline, CDR1 is MNHEY, CDR2 SVGAGI. The CDR3 region has the DNA TGTGCCAGCAGTTCCCGGGTCTACGAGCAGTACTTC. Amino acid sequence: CASSSRVYEQYF.

This chain joins TRBV29-1 and TRBJ1-1; perhaps TRBD1 as D (5 bases). CDR1 is SQVTM, CDR2 ANQGSEA, per germline. Trimming left V 1 base short and J 1 base short, with 10 bases between. The CDR3 extends over 14 amino acids. The CDR3 here is CSVEVKGKNTEAFF. In nucleotides, the CDR3 is TGCAGCGTTGAAGTGAAGGGGAAGAACACTGAAGCTTTCTTT.

V and J are TRBV5-6 and TRBJ1-5; the D is unclear. V lost 0 bases and J 0 bases, leaving 10 bases between the germline ends. Germline CDR1 SGHDT, CDR2 YYEEEE. The CDR3 runs 16 residues. CDR3 nucleotide sequence: TGTGCCAGCAGCTTGGCCAAAGGGAATAGCAATCAGCCCCAGCATTTT. Its translation is CASSLAKGNSNQPQHF.

The chain has TRBV11-2 and TRBJ1-6, with no clear D. Trimming cost V 2 bases and J 4 bases, with 9 bases left between them. CDR3 length: 15 amino acids. Germline V gives CDR1 SGHAT, CDR2 FQNNGV. CDR3 amino acids: CASSLWLMYNSPLHF. The CDR3 nucleotides are TGTGCCAGCAGCTTATGGCTGATGTATAATTCACCCCTCCACTTT. Full variable domain (outside the CDR3, taken from reference TRBV11-2 and TRBJ1-6): EAGVAQSPRYKIIEKRQSVAFWCNPISGHATLYWYQQILGQGPKLLIQFQNNGVVDDSQLPKDRFSAERLKGVDSTLKIQPAKLEDSAVYLCASSLWLMYNSPLHFGNGTRLTVT.

This sequence joins TRBV7-8 and TRBJ2-2; tentatively, D is TRBD1 (5 bases). The CDR3 extends over 15 amino acids. Germline V gene sequence: CDR1 SGHVS, CDR2 FQNEAQ. Trimming removed 0 bases from V and 5 bases from J, with 10 bases in between. This CDR3 is CASSLAISGTGELFF. The CDR3 region has the DNA TGTGCCAGCAGCTTAGCGATCTCAGGGACCGGGGAGCTGTTTTTT.

The chain couples TRBV5-4 to TRBJ2-4, with TRBD2 as a possible D gene (6 bases). CDR3 length equals 15 residues. With 4 bases removed from V and 9 bases from J, the gap between germline ends came to 20 bases. Germline CDR1 reads SGHNT; CDR2 reads YYREEE (reference sequence). CDR3 nucleotide sequence: TGTGCCAGCAGCACCGGGACTCGCTCAGATAGCATTCAGTACTTC. Its translation: CASSTGTRSDSIQYF.

V is TRBV4-1 and J is TRBJ1-6; tentative D call: TRBD1 (5 bases). The CDR3 length is 17 residues. Trimming took 7 bases from V and 1 from J, leaving 17 bases between them. Germline V gene data show CDR1 as MGHRA and CDR2 as YSYEKL. DNA of the CDR3: TGCGCCAGCAAAGGGACGGGCGTAGGGTCCTATAATTCACCCCTCCACTTT. Its protein is CASKGTGVGSYNSPLHF.